These 22 T cell receptor beta chains were all obtained from the same sample, sequenced in a study of cytomegalovirus exposure and HLA in healthy donors. Data came from immunoSEQ multiplex PCR; TCRdb stores just in-frame clones and leaves some out. Of about 120,000 clones listed, about 89% were seen once; the top ten hold roughly 2%. The sequencing input was PBMCs. The source is a woman younger than 35 in good health and CMV-seronegative.

The genes are TRBV6-1 and TRBJ1-2; 8 bases map to TRBD1. Germline V gives CDR1 MNHNS, CDR2 SASEGT. With V trimmed by 5 bases and J by 3 bases, 2 bases remained unmatched. The CDR3 totals 13 residues. The CDR3: CASSMTGDYGYTF. CDR3 nucleotides: TGTGCCAGCAGTATGACAGGGGACTATGGCTACACCTTC.

This chain uses TRBV11-3 with TRBJ2-5; possible D gene TRBD2, 5 bases. Germline CDR1 reads SGHNT; CDR2 reads YENEEA. V dropped 0 bases and J dropped 7 bases, with 9 bases sitting between them. The CDR3 consists of 13 residues. DNA for the CDR3: TGTGCCAGCAGCTTAGACGGGGTGGGGACCCAGTACTTC. Translation gives CASSLDGVGTQYF.

The V gene is TRBV7-8, the J gene TRBJ1-5; a possible D gene is TRBD1 (5 bases). Trimming removed 5 bases from V and 6 bases from J, with 20 bases in between. The germline gives CDR1 SGHVS, CDR2 FQNEAQ. CDR3 length: 16 amino acids. The CDR3 sequence: CASSDGGVMGSQPQHF. The DNA of the CDR3 is TGTGCCAGCAGCGACGGGGGGGTGATGGGTAGTCAGCCCCAGCATTTT. Complete variable domain (other parts from reference TRBV7-8 and TRBJ1-5): GAGVSQSPRYKVAKRGQDVALRCDPISGHVSLFWYQQALGQGPEFLTYFQNEAQLDKSGLPSDRFFAERPEGSVSTLKIQRTQQEDSAVYLCASSDGGVMGSQPQHFGDGTRLSIL.

This rearrangement joins TRBV6-5 to TRBJ2-1, with 8 nucleotides matching TRBD1. With V trimmed by 5 bases and J by 7 bases, 7 bases remained unmatched. The V gene's germline CDR1 is MNHEY and CDR2 SVGAGI. The CDR3 has 14 residues. The DNA for the CDR3 is TGTGCCAGCAGTCCCCAGGGGGCAACTAATGAGCAGTTCTTC. Its protein product is CASSPQGATNEQFF.

The chain couples TRBV18 to TRBJ2-3, with 11 bases identical to TRBD2. V lost 3 bases, J lost 1 base, and 9 bases stayed unmatched. CDR3 length equals 18 residues. The V gene's germline CDR1 is KGHSH and CDR2 LQKENI. Here the CDR3 reads CASSPVPGLAAGTDTQYF. The CDR3 DNA is TGTGCCAGCTCACCTGTCCCGGGACTAGCGGCAGGCACAGATACGCAGTATTTT.

This sequence joins TRBV5-1 and TRBJ2-5; 7 nucleotides align to TRBD2. With V trimmed by 4 bases and J by 4 bases, 10 bases remained unmatched. The CDR3 has 15 residues. Germline V lookup: CDR1 SGHRS, CDR2 YFSETQ. The CDR3 reads CASSLGRGGVETQYF. The CDR3, as DNA: TGCGCCAGCAGCCTGGGCCGGGGAGGGGTAGAGACCCAGTACTTC.

The chain couples TRBV7-6 to TRBJ2-5; the D is unclear. CDR1 SGHVS and CDR2 FNYEAQ come from the germline V gene. This CDR3 is built from 15 residues. V was clipped by 4 bases and J by 2 bases, with 14 bases between them. This CDR3 reads CASSSQPSLQETQYF. For the CDR3, the DNA is TGTGCCAGCAGCTCCCAACCTTCCCTACAAGAGACCCAGTACTTC.

This rearrangement joins TRBV11-2 to TRBJ2-7; 7 bases are shared with TRBD1. CDR1 and CDR2 from the germline V gene are SGHAT and FQNNGV. Losses at the gene ends were 1 base for V and 4 bases for J; bases not matched to a gene: 4. This CDR3 region has 14 residues. Here the CDR3 reads CASSLGRQGYEQYF. DNA for the CDR3: TGTGCCAGCAGCTTAGGGAGACAGGGTTACGAGCAGTACTTC.

The chain is built from TRBV5-4 and TRBJ2-3; D uncertain. V was cut by 0 bases and J by 3 bases, with 17 bases left in between. In germline, CDR1 is SGHNT, CDR2 YYREEE (reference sequence). The CDR3 is made up of 17 amino acids. CDR3 amino acids: CASSLAASRIRTDTQYF. The DNA for the CDR3 is TGTGCCAGCAGCTTGGCCGCGTCGCGGATTCGAACAGATACGCAGTATTTT.

This clone was found once. The CDR3 DNA sequence: TGTGCCAGTAGTGAGACTCTTGGGGCCAACGTCCTGACTTTC. Its protein product is CASSETLGANVLTF. The V gene is TRBV19, the J gene TRBJ2-6; no reliable D call. CDR3 length: 14 residues. V gave up 5 bases and J gave up 3 bases, with 8 bases separating them. In germline, CDR1 is LNHDA, CDR2 SQIVND (reference sequence).

This rearrangement joins TRBV28 to TRBJ2-5; D ambiguous. The V end lost 3 bases, the J end lost 5 bases, and 7 bases lay between the germline ends. The germline CDR1 and CDR2 sequences are MDHEN and SYDVKM. CDR3 length: 12 amino acids. CDR3 in DNA: TGTGCCAGCAGTTTGCCTAGTGAGACCCAGTACTTC. Translated: CASSLPSETQYF. Filled out from reference TRBV28 and TRBJ2-5, the complete variable domain reads DVKVTQSSRYLVKRTGEKVFLECVQDMDHENMFWYRQDPGLGLRLIYFSYDVKMKEKGDIPEGYSVSREKKERFSLILESASTNQTSMYLCASSLPSETQYFGPGTRLLVL.

The chain is built from TRBV5-6 and TRBJ2-5; TRBD1 matches 8 bases. The junction had 6 bases not matched to a gene; V was cut back by 0 bases and J by 2 bases. The CDR3 loop spans 16 amino acids. The germline V gene has CDR1 SGHDT and CDR2 YYEEEE. The CDR3 coding sequence is TGTGCCAGCAGCTTGGGGCTGACAGGGGTTCAAGAGACCCAGTACTTC. It encodes CASSLGLTGVQETQYF.

The chain combines TRBV11-3 with TRBJ2-1; D ambiguous. CDR1 and CDR2 from the germline V gene are SGHNT and YENEEA. The CDR3 spans 12 residues. V lost 5 bases, J lost 12 bases, and 14 bases lay in between. CDR3 protein: CASSPAPPMQFF. The CDR3, as DNA: TGTGCCAGCAGCCCTGCGCCTCCCATGCAGTTCTTC.

This chain links TRBV10-3 with TRBJ1-4, with 8 bases fitting TRBD1. V shed 6 bases, J shed 7 bases, and the junction held 7 bases outside the gene matches. The CDR3 extends over 14 amino acids. The germline V gene encodes CDR1 ENHRY and CDR2 SYGVKD. The DNA of the CDR3 is TGTGCCATCAGCCCCAGGGGGCAAGGTGAAAAACTGTTTTTT. Its protein is CAISPRGQGEKLFF.

This rearrangement joins TRBV6-5 to TRBJ1-2; 7 bases fit TRBD1. Trimming at V came to 1 base and at J to 3 bases, leaving 5 bases not matched to a gene. From germline, CDR1 is MNHEY and CDR2 SVGAGI. The CDR3 is made up of 15 amino acids. CDR3 DNA sequence: TGTGCCAGCAGTTACTTCTCCACAGGGGACTATGGCTACACCTTC. The encoded protein is CASSYFSTGDYGYTF.

This sequence joins TRBV5-6 and TRBJ2-5; D gene uncertain. The J call could be wrong; TRBJ2-7 is a better fit for the DNA end. This CDR3 has 13 residues. CDR1 and CDR2 (germline): SGHDT, YYEEEE. The CDR3 DNA follows: TGTGCCAGCAGCTTGGACAGAAGTTACGAGCAGTACTTC. Protein product: CASSLDRSYEQYF.

The genes are TRBV10-1 and TRBJ2-7, with TRBD1 matching 10 bases. The germline CDR1 and CDR2 sequences are WNHNN and SYGVQD (reference sequence). V gave up 4 bases and J gave up 10 bases; unmatched junction bases: 4. This CDR3 has 12 residues. The chain's CDR3 is CASSGDRGFQYF. The CDR3 bases are TGCGCCAGCAGTGGGGACAGGGGCTTTCAGTACTTC.

The genes are TRBV7-9 and TRBJ2-7, with TRBD2 identical over 7 bases. This CDR3 spans 13 amino acids. Germline V lookup: CDR1 SEHNR, CDR2 FQNEAQ (reference sequence). Trimming at V came to 5 bases and at J to 2 bases, leaving 3 bases not matched to a gene. CDR3 bases: TGTGCCAGCAGCGCCGGGGGGACCTACGAGCAGTACTTC. As protein: CASSAGGTYEQYF.

The table lists this clone with a count of one. The chain is built from TRBV19 and TRBJ1-1, with no clear D. Trimming left V 8 bases short and J 5 bases short, with 18 bases between. Germline assignment: CDR1 LNHDA and CDR2 SQIVND (reference sequence). This CDR3 spans 14 amino acids. The CDR3 sequence: CASGFGLGGTEAFF. DNA for the CDR3: TGTGCCAGTGGCTTCGGGTTGGGTGGAACTGAAGCTTTCTTT.

This chain joins TRBV27 and TRBJ2-7; weak D call: TRBD1 (5 bases). Trimming pared 2 bases from V and 4 bases from J, leaving 9 bases between. CDR1 MNHEY and CDR2 SMNVEV come from the germline V gene (reference sequence). This CDR3 spans 13 amino acids. The CDR3 loop is CASSLGAHYEQYF. CDR3 DNA sequence: TGTGCCAGCAGTTTAGGGGCCCATTACGAGCAGTACTTC.

The chain uses TRBV5-1 and TRBJ2-7; D is uncertain. From germline, CDR1 is SGHRS and CDR2 YFSETQ. Trimming shortened V by 3 bases and J by 3 bases, and 13 bases separated the two germline ends. This CDR3 has 14 amino acids. DNA of the CDR3: TGCGCCAGCAGCTCCCTCGGAGTACACTACGAGCAGTACTTC. Amino acid sequence: CASSSLGVHYEQYF.

This chain links TRBV6-5 with TRBJ2-3; D possibly corresponds to TRBD1 (5 bases). Germline CDR1 MNHEY, CDR2 SVGAGI. The CDR3 runs 12 residues. The germline V and J ends were trimmed by 3 bases and 5 bases, with 6 bases remaining between them. CDR3 DNA sequence: TGTGCCAGCAGTTATCAGGGAGATACGCAGTATTTT. Amino acid sequence: CASSYQGDTQYF.